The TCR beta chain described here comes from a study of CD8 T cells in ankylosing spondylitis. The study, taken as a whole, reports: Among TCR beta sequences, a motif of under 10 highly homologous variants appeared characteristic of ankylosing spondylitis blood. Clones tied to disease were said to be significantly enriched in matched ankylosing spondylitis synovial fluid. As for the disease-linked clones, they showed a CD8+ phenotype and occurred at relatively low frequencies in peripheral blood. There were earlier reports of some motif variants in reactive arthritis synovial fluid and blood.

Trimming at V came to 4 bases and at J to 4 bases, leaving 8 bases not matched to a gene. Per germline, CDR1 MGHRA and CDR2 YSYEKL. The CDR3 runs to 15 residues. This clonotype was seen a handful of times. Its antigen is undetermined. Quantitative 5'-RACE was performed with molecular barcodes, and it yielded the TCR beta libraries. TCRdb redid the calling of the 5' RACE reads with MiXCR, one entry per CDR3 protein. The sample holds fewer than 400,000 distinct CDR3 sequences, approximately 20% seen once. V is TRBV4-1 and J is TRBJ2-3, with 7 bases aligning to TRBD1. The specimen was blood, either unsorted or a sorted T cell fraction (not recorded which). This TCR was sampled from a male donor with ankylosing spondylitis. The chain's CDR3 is CASSRRQGESDTQYF. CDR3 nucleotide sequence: TGCGCCAGCAGCCGACGACAGGGTGAATCAGATACGCAGTATTTT.